Sequencing of this T cell receptor beta chain was carried out in a study of human T cells and chemical hapten exposure. Study details: For the approximately 25-week duration of the study, patients were given weekly doses of diphenylcyclopropenone on the scalp. Study results and limitations: DPC sensitization did not alter TCRs above 1 in 1000 frequency.

MiXCR, applied by TCRdb to the RACE reads, yields one record per CDR3 protein. This sample has about 110,000 distinct CDR3 sequences, with approximately 12% found just once. This clonotype was seen many times. What it recognizes is unknown. This CDR3 has 14 residues. Germline V gene data show CDR1 as KGHSH and CDR2 as LQKENI. V shed 8 bases and J shed 5 bases, with 13 bases lying between them. The time point is: pre-sensitization, week 0. The sample's treatment: therapeutic diphenylcyclopropenone sensitization with weekly scalp DPC. Blood draws preceded each patch test application. The material was whole blood, obtained in connection with sensitization to the hapten diphenylcyclopropenone (DPC). The gene calls are TRBV18 and TRBJ1-6; D is ambiguous. The receptor's source is a woman in her forties or fifties with alopecia areata. Some clones in this sample may be carry-over from other donors' samples. The CDR3 DNA reads as TGTGCCAGCGCGAGGGATTCTAATAATTCACCCCTCCACTTT. Its translation is CASARDSNNSPLHF.